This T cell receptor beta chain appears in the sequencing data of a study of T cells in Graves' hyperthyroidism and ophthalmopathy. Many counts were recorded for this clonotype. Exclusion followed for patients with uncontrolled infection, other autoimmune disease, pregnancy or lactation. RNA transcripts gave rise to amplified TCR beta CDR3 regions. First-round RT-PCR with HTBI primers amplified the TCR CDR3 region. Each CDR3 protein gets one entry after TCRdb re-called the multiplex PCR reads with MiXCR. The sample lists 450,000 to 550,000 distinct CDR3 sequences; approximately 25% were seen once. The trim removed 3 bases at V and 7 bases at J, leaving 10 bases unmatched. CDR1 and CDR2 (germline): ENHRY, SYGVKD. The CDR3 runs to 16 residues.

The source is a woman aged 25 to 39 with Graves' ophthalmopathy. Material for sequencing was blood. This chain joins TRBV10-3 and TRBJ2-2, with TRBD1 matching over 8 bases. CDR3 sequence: CAISDPVQGAYGELFF. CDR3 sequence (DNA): TGTGCCATCAGTGACCCCGTGCAGGGGGCCTACGGGGAGCTGTTTTTT.